This TCR beta chain was sequenced in a study of lymphopenia after photon versus proton radiotherapy. Clones were read by immunoSEQ multiplex PCR, and TCRdb kept only the in-frame ones, dropping some. The table includes 75,000 or so clones, about 83% detected once. This sample comprised peripheral blood, obtained from a patient treated with proton-based radiotherapy. The clonotype originates from a man in his fifties or sixties with pancreatic cancer.

CDR3 nucleotide sequence: TGCGCCAGCGGGGCCTTGGGTAGCGGTGAGCAGTTCTTC. Amino acids: CASGALGSGEQFF. The chain employs TRBV10-2 and TRBJ2-1, with D possibly being TRBD2 (6 bases). This CDR3 region has 13 residues. With 8 bases removed from V and 9 bases from J, the gap between germline ends came to 17 bases. Germline CDR1 WSHSY, CDR2 SAAADI.